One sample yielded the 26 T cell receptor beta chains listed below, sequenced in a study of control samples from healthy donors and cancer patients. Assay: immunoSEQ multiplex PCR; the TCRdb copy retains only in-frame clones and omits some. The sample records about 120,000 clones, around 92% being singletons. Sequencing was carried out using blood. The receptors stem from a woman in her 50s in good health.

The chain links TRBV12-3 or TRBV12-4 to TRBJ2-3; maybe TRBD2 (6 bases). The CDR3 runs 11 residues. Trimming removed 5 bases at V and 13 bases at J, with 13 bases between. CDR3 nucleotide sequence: TGTGCCAGCAGTCTCGGGACTTTAGAGTATTTT. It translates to CASSLGTLEYF.

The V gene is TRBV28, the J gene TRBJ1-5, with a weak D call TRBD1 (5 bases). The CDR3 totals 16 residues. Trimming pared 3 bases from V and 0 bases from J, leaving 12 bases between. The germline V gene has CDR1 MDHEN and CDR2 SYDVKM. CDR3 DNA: TGTGCCAGCAGTTTGGGGGGAATACATAGCAATCAGCCCCAGCATTTT. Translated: CASSLGGIHSNQPQHF.

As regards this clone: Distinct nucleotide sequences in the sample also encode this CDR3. CDR3 DNA sequence: TGTGCCAGCACCAGGACAGACTACGAGCAGTACTTC. This codes for CASTRTDYEQYF. This chain joins TRBV5-6 and TRBJ2-7; TRBD1 might be the D (6 bases). The CDR3 has 12 residues. The ends were cut back, 6 bases at V and 3 bases at J, with 10 bases in the middle. CDR1 SGHDT and CDR2 YYEEEE come from the germline V gene.

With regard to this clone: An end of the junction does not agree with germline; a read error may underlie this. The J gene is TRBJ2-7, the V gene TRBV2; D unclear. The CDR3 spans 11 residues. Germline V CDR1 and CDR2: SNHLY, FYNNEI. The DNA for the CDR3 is TGCACCTGTGGCAACTCCTACGAGCAGTACTTC. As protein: CTCGNSYEQYF.

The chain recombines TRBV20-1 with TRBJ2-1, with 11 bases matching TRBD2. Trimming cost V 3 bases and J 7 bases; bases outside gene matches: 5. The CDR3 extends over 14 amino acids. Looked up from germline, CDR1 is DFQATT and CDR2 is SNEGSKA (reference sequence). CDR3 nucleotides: TGCAGTGCTAGTTCGACTAGCGGGACAAATGAGCAGTTCTTC. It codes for CSASSTSGTNEQFF.

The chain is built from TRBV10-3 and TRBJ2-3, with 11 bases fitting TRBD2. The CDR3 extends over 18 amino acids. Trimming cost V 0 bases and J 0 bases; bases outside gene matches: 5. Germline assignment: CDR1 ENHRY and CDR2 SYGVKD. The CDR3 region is CAISESGLAATSTDTQYF. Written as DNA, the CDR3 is TGTGCCATCAGTGAGTCGGGACTAGCGGCAACTAGCACAGATACGCAGTATTTT.

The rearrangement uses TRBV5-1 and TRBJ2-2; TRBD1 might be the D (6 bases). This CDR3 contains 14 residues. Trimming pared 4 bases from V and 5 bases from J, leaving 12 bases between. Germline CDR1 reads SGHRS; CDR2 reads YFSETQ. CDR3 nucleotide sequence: TGCGCCAGCAGCACCAGGGGCGGGACCGGGGAGCTGTTTTTT. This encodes CASSTRGGTGELFF. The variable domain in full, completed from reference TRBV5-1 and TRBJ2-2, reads KAGVTQTPRYLIKTRGQQVTLSCSPISGHRSVSWYQQTPGQGLQFLFEYFSETQRNKGNFPGRFSGRQFSNSRSEMNVSTLELGDSALYLCASSTRGGTGELFFGEGSRLTVL.

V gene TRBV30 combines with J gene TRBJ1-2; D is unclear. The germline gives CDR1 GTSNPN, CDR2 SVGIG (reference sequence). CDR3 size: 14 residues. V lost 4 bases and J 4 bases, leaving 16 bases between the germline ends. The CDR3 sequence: CAWNGIGGIYGYTF. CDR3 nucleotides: TGTGCCTGGAATGGGATTGGAGGGATCTATGGCTACACCTTC.

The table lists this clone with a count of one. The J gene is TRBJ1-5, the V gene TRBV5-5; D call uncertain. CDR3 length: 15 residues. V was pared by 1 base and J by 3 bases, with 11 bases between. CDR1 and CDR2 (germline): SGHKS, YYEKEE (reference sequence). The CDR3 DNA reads TGTGCCAGCAGCTTGACTGCCACGACCAATCAGCCCCAGCATTTT. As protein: CASSLTATTNQPQHF.

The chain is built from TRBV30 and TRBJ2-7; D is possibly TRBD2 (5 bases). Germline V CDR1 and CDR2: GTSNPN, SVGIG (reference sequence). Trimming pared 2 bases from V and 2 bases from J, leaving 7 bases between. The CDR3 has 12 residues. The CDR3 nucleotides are TGTGCCTGGAGTATCGGGACCTACGAGCAGTACTTC. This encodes CAWSIGTYEQYF.

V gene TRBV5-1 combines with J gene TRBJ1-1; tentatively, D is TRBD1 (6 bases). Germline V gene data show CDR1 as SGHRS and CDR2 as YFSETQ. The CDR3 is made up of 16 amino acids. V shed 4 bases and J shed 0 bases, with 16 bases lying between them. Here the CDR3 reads CASSLTPGVMNTEAFF. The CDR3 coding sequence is TGCGCCAGCAGCCTGACCCCAGGGGTCATGAACACTGAAGCTTTCTTT. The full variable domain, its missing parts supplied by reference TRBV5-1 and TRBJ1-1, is KAGVTQTPRYLIKTRGQQVTLSCSPISGHRSVSWYQQTPGQGLQFLFEYFSETQRNKGNFPGRFSGRQFSNSRSEMNVSTLELGDSALYLCASSLTPGVMNTEAFFGQGTRLTVV.

The CDR3: CASSQDLLNYGYTF. For the CDR3, the DNA is TGTGCCAGCAGCCAAGATTTACTTAACTATGGCTACACCTTC. This rearrangement joins TRBV3-1 (or the pseudogene TRBV3-2) to TRBJ1-2; D unresolved. Germline CDR1 reads LGHDT; CDR2 reads YNNKEL (reference sequence). The CDR3 extends over 14 amino acids. Trimming left V 0 bases short and J 1 base short, with 6 bases between.

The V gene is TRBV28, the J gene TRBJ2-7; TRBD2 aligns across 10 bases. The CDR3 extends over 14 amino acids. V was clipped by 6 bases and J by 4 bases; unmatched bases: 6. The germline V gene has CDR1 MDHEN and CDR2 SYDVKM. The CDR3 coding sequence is TGTGCCAGCAGCGGGGGACTAGCGATTTACGAGCAGTACTTC. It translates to CASSGGLAIYEQYF.

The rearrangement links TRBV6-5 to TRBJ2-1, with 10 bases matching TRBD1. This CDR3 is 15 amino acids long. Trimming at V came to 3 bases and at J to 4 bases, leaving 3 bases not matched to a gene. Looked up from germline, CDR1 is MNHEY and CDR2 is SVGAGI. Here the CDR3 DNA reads TGTGCCAGCAGTTATGGGACAGGGGTTTACAATGAGCAGTTCTTC. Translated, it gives CASSYGTGVYNEQFF.

The CDR3 loop is CSVAVRAGFTGELFF. The CDR3 DNA reads as TGCAGCGTTGCGGTACGGGCGGGATTCACCGGGGAGCTGTTTTTT. The chain combines TRBV29-1 with TRBJ2-2, with a tentative D call TRBD2 (6 bases). The germline gives CDR1 SQVTM, CDR2 ANQGSEA. The CDR3 is 15 residues long. Trimming took 4 bases from V and 4 from J, leaving 16 bases between them.

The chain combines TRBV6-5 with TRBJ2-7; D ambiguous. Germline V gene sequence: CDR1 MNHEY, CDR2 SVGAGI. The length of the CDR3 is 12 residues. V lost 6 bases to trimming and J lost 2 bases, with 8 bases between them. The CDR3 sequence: CASSKYPYEQYF. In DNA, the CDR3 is TGTGCCAGCAGCAAGTACCCCTACGAGCAGTACTTC.

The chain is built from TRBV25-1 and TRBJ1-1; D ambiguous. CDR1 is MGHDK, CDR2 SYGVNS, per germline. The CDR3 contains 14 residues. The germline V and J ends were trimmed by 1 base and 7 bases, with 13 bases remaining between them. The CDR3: CASSESTEWSEAFF. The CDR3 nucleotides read TGTGCCAGCAGTGAATCGACCGAGTGGAGTGAAGCTTTCTTT.

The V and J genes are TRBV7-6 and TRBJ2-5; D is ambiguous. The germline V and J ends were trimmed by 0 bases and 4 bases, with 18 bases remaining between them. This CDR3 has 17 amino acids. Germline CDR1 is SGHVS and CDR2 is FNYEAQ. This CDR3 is CASSLAGSLLRRETQYF. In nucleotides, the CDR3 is TGTGCCAGCAGCTTAGCGGGCAGCCTCCTAAGGAGAGAGACCCAGTACTTC. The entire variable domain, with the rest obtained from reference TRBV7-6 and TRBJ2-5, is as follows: GAGVSQSPRYKVTKRGQDVALRCDPISGHVSLYWYRQALGQGPEFLTYFNYEAQQDKSGLPNDRFSAERPEGSISTLTIQRTEQRDSAMYRCASSLAGSLLRRETQYFGPGTRLLVL.

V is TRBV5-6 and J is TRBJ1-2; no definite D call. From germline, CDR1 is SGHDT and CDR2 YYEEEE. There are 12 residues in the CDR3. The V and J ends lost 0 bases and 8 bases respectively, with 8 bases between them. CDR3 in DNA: TGTGCCAGCAGCTTGGGGCAGAGGGGCTACACCTTC. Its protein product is CASSLGQRGYTF.

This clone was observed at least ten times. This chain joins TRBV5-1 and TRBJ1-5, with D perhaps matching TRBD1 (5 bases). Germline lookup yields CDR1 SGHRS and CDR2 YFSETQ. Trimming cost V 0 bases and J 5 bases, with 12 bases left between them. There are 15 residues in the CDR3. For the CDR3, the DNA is TGCGCCAGCAGCTTGGAAGGGGCAGGGTATCAGCCCCAGCATTTT. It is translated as CASSLEGAGYQPQHF.

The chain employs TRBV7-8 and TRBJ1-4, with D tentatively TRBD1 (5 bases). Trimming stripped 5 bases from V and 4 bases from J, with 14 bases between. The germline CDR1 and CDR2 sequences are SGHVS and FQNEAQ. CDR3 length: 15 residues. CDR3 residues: CASSPSLRGNEKLFF. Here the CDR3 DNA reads TGTGCCAGCAGCCCTAGCTTGAGGGGTAATGAAAAACTGTTTTTT.

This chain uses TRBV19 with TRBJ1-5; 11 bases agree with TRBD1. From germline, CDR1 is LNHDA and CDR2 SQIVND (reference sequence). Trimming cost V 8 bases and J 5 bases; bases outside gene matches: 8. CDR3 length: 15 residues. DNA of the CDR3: TGTGCCAGTGAAAAGAGGACAGGGGGCTATCAGCCCCAGCATTTT. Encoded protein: CASEKRTGGYQPQHF.

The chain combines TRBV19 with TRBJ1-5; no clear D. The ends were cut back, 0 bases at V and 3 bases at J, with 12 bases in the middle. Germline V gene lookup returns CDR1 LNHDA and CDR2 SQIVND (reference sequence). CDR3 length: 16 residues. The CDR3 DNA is TGTGCCAGTAGTATAGATAAGGTCCGAATCAATCAGCCCCAGCATTTT. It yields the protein CASSIDKVRINQPQHF. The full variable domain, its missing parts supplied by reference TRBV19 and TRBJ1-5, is DGGITQSPKYLFRKEGQNVTLSCEQNLNHDAMYWYRQDPGQGLRLIYYSQIVNDFQKGDIAEGYSVSREKKESFPLTVTSAQKNPTAFYLCASSIDKVRINQPQHFGDGTRLSIL.

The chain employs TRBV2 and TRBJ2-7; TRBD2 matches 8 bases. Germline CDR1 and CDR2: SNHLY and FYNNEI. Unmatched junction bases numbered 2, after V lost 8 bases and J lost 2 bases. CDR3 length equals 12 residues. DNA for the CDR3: TGTGCCAGCCTCGGGGGGGCCTACGAGCAGTACTTC. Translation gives CASLGGAYEQYF.

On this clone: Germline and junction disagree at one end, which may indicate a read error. The CDR3 protein is CASSSLAGGGETQYF. The CDR3 region has the DNA TGTGCTAGCAGCTCACTAGCGGGAGGGGGAGAGACCCAGTACTTC. This chain joins TRBV7-7 and TRBJ2-5; 13 bases map to TRBD2. CDR3 size: 15 residues. CDR1 and CDR2 from the germline V gene are SSHAT and FNYEAQ (reference sequence).

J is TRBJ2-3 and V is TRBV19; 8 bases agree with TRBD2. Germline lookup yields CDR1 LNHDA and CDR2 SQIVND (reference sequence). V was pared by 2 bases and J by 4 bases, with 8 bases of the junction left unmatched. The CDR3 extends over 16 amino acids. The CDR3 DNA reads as TGTGCCAGTAGTATACTTGGCGGGGGGAGCGCAGATACGCAGTATTTT. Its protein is CASSILGGGSADTQYF.